One and the same sample provided the 18 T cell receptor beta chains below, sequenced in a study of Ad26.COV2.S vaccination and SARS-CoV-2 variants. Treatment here: over 15 received Ad26.COV2.S at low or high dose, single or two shots; several received placebo; per-sample allocation not given. Sampling was done on day 63 after the first vaccine or placebo injection. Data came from immunoSEQ multiplex PCR; TCRdb stores just in-frame clones and leaves some out. The sample records approximately 280,000 clones, around 87% being singletons. The starting material was peripheral blood, obtained in a trial of Ad26.COV2.S vaccine versus placebo. These receptors all come from a person between 18 and 65 years old who received the Ad26.COV2.S COVID-19 vaccine or a placebo.

The chain joins TRBV5-6 to TRBJ1-3, with D possibly matching TRBD1 (5 bases). V shed 0 bases and J shed 2 bases, with 15 bases lying between them. CDR1 and CDR2 from the germline V gene are SGHDT and YYEEEE. The CDR3 extends over 17 amino acids. CDR3 residues: CASSLGTQGTTGNTIYF. In DNA, the CDR3 is TGTGCCAGCAGCTTGGGGACCCAAGGGACTACTGGAAACACCATATATTTT.

V and J are TRBV7-2 and TRBJ2-5; D not resolved. V was shortened by 0 bases and J by 4 bases, with 9 bases between the two germline ends. Germline V gene lookup returns CDR1 SGHTA and CDR2 FQGNSA. The CDR3 loop spans 14 amino acids. The CDR3 DNA follows: TGTGCCAGCAGCTTAGCGATTTCCAGAGAGACCCAGTACTTC. Translating it yields CASSLAISRETQYF.

The V and J genes are TRBV21-1 and TRBJ2-1; the D call TRBD1 from the table was never checked on the DNA. TRBV21-1 corresponds to a pseudogene. The CDR3 runs 15 residues. The CDR3 DNA is TGTGCCAGCAGCCCGGGACAGGTCATTTCCAATGAGCAGTTCTTC. It codes for CASSPGQVISNEQFF.

This clone was seen once. The rearrangement links TRBV5-1 to TRBJ1-2, with 9 bases matching TRBD1. Germline V lookup: CDR1 SGHRS, CDR2 YFSETQ. The CDR3 loop spans 15 amino acids. J was trimmed by 2 bases and V by 0 bases; bases with no gene match: 2. The CDR3 nucleotides read TGCGCCAGCAGCTTGGATGGACAGGGGAACTATGGCTACACCTTC. Translating gives CASSLDGQGNYGYTF.

CDR3 sequence reads: CASSFYGRTESTDTQYF. CDR3 in DNA: TGTGCCAGCAGTTTTTACGGGCGCACTGAGTCCACAGATACGCAGTATTTT. The rearrangement joins TRBV27 to TRBJ2-3; D uncertain. This CDR3 has 17 residues. The V and J ends lost 3 bases and 2 bases respectively, with 18 bases between them. Germline loops: CDR1 MNHEY, CDR2 SMNVEV (reference sequence).

The count of this clone is one. This chain joins TRBV12-3 or TRBV12-4 and TRBJ1-5; maybe TRBD1 (5 bases). The CDR3 totals 13 residues. V gave up 6 bases and J gave up 7 bases, with 13 bases separating them. In DNA form, the CDR3 reads TGTGCCAGCAGCCCCGGGACGGAACAGCCCCAGCATTTT. Its protein product is CASSPGTEQPQHF.

The CDR3 reads CASSQVTAGGKYNSPLHF. CDR3 coding DNA: TGTGCCAGCAGCCAAGTGACGGCAGGGGGCAAGTATAATTCACCCCTCCACTTT. The genes are TRBV3-1 (or the pseudogene TRBV3-2) and TRBJ1-6; 8 positions match TRBD1. Germline V gives CDR1 LGHDT, CDR2 YNNKEL (reference sequence). The CDR3 contains 18 residues. V shed 1 base, J shed 4 bases, and the junction held 9 bases outside the gene matches.

This chain connects TRBV5-1 to TRBJ2-1; D is tentatively TRBD1 or TRBD2 (5 bases each). CDR3 size: 13 residues. Germline CDR1 SGHRS, CDR2 YFSETQ. V lost 3 bases to trimming and J lost 6 bases, with 10 bases between them. The CDR3 DNA follows: TGCGCCAGCAGCTCCCGGGGCCTCAATGAGCAGTTCTTC. As protein: CASSSRGLNEQFF.

V gene TRBV5-1 combines with J gene TRBJ2-2; D remains unclear. Trimming stripped 0 bases from V and 3 bases from J, with 3 bases between. From germline, CDR1 is SGHRS and CDR2 YFSETQ. This CDR3 has 13 residues. As DNA, the CDR3 is TGCGCCAGCAGCTTGGGGGACACCGGGGAGCTGTTTTTT. It codes for CASSLGDTGELFF.

The table lists this clone with a count of one. The chain links TRBV5-6 to TRBJ2-2; the D call may be TRBD1 or TRBD2 (6 bases each). CDR1 is SGHDT and CDR2 is YYEEEE in the germline V gene. This CDR3 comprises 16 residues. V lost 2 bases to trimming and J lost 3 bases, with 14 bases between them. DNA of the CDR3: TGTGCCAGCAGCTTCCTAGGGGGGAGTTACACCGGGGAGCTGTTTTTT. Protein product: CASSFLGGSYTGELFF. Full variable domain (rest looked up from reference TRBV5-6 and TRBJ2-2): DAGVTQSPTHLIKTRGQQVTLRCSPKSGHDTVSWYQQALGQGPQFIFQYYEEEERQRGNFPDRFSGHQFPNYSSELNVNALLLGDSALYLCASSFLGGSYTGELFFGEGSRLTVL.

The chain employs TRBV7-9 and TRBJ1-4; D possibly corresponds to TRBD1 (5 bases). The ends were cut back, 5 bases at V and 2 bases at J, with 12 bases in the middle. Germline assignment: CDR1 SEHNR and CDR2 FQNEAQ (reference sequence). CDR3 length: 15 residues. The CDR3 loop reads CASSQGRATNEKLFF. CDR3 nucleotides: TGTGCCAGCAGCCAGGGACGGGCCACTAATGAAAAACTGTTTTTT.

The chain recombines TRBV29-1 with TRBJ1-1; D unresolved. Germline V gene lookup returns CDR1 SQVTM and CDR2 ANQGSEA. This CDR3 has 10 residues. Deletions cut 5 bases from V and 3 bases from J, with 4 bases between. The CDR3: CSVLYTEAFF. DNA for the CDR3: TGCAGCGTTCTTTACACTGAAGCTTTCTTT.

The chain couples TRBV7-2 to TRBJ2-7; TRBD1 or TRBD2 may be the D gene (5 bases each). Germline loops: CDR1 SGHTA, CDR2 FQGNSA. The CDR3 is 15 residues long. V lost 2 bases and J lost 2, with 13 bases in between. CDR3 amino acids: CASSLQGSVTYEQYF. The CDR3 DNA follows: TGTGCCAGCAGCTTACAGGGTAGCGTCACCTACGAGCAGTACTTC.

The V and J genes are TRBV18 and TRBJ1-1; D is unresolved. The CDR3 sequence is 14 residues long. CDR1 is KGHSH, CDR2 LQKENI, per germline. Trimming took 0 bases from V and 2 from J, leaving 7 bases between them. The CDR3 protein is CASSPPTDNTEAFF. The CDR3 coding sequence is TGTGCCAGCTCACCACCAACGGATAACACTGAAGCTTTCTTT.

This rearrangement joins TRBV18 to TRBJ2-7; no definite D call. V dropped 3 bases and J dropped 0 bases, with 15 bases sitting between them. Germline values: CDR1 KGHSH, CDR2 LQKENI. The CDR3 is made up of 16 amino acids. This CDR3 reads CASSPRVTRSSYEQYF. In nucleotides, the CDR3 is TGTGCCAGCTCACCTCGCGTCACTCGGAGCTCCTACGAGCAGTACTTC.

The table lists this clone with a few counts. This chain uses TRBV19 with TRBJ1-4, with 7 bases aligning to TRBD1. Germline assignment: CDR1 LNHDA and CDR2 SQIVND (reference sequence). The CDR3 is 15 residues long. V lost 8 bases to trimming and J lost 4 bases; unmatched junction nucleotides: 10. The CDR3 spells CASAETGTVNEKLFF. The CDR3 DNA is TGTGCCAGTGCCGAAACCGGGACAGTTAATGAAAAACTGTTTTTT.

The rearrangement joins TRBV30 to TRBJ2-7, with D unresolved. Trimming left V 3 bases short and J 9 bases short, with 12 bases between. The CDR3 loop spans 11 amino acids. Germline V CDR1 and CDR2: GTSNPN, SVGIG (reference sequence). The CDR3 DNA reads as TGTGCCTGGAGCAAAGGGTTCTGGCAGTACTTC. It specifies CAWSKGFWQYF. The full variable domain, rest sourced from reference TRBV30 and TRBJ2-7, is SQTIHQWPATLVQPVGSPLSLECTVEGTSNPNLYWYRQAAGRGLQLLFYSVGIGQISSEVPQNLSASRPQDRQFILSSKKLLLSDSGFYLCAWSKGFWQYFGPGTRLTVT.

The chain uses TRBV4-2 and TRBJ1-2; D uncertain. The CDR3 is 16 amino acids. Per germline, CDR1 LGHNA and CDR2 YNFKEQ. Trimming took 1 base from V and 7 from J, leaving 19 bases between them. The CDR3: CASSQVGEGGSAGYTF. The CDR3 bases are TGTGCCAGCAGCCAAGTCGGAGAGGGTGGAAGCGCTGGCTACACCTTC.